This T cell receptor beta chain was identified in a study of cytotoxic CD8 clonotypes in ibrutinib-treated CLL. Germline CDR1 reads SGHNT; CDR2 reads YYREEE (reference sequence). The length of the CDR3 is 16 residues. With 3 bases clipped from V and 3 bases from J, the junction kept 6 bases outside the gene matches. This clone appeared once. Its cognate antigen is unknown. Study-level results: An increase in clonality occurred at ibrutinib response, followed by a return toward baseline at progression.

Method: immunoSEQ multiplex PCR; TCRdb's copy keeps in-frame clones and lacks some. The repertoire holds more than 12,000 clones, with roughly 66% as singletons. This TCR was sampled from a human donor with chronic lymphocytic leukemia. The chain employs TRBV5-4 and TRBJ1-4, with 9 bases matching TRBD1. The source material was PBMCs, sampled before ibrutinib treatment. CDR3 coding DNA: TGTGCCAGCAGCTGGAGGGGGACAGGGTCTAATGAAAAACTGTTTTTT. Protein: CASSWRGTGSNEKLFF.